This TCR beta chain was sequenced in a study of T cells in Graves' hyperthyroidism and ophthalmopathy. Study-level points and caveats: Expanded thyroid clonotypes (above 0.001) were mostly also found in blood.

As regards this clonotype: The antigen is unknown. One end of the junction varies from germline; a read error may be responsible.

Patients were aged 18 to 65, had disease duration under 2 months, and had newly diagnosed hyperthyroidism. Authors of the study amplified TCR beta CDR3 regions from RNA transcripts. With the HTBI primer set, the TCR CDR3 went through a first round of RT-PCR. MiXCR, run by TCRdb on the multiplex PCR reads, gives a single entry per CDR3 protein. Here the sample spans approximately 200,000 distinct CDR3 sequences, about 18% being singletons. This CDR3 is built from 18 residues. Germline V lookup: CDR1 SGHRS, CDR2 YFSETQ. V is TRBV5-1 and J is TRBJ2-5, with 10 bases that match TRBD1. The receptor comes from a middle-aged man with Graves' hyperthyroidism. Material for sequencing was blood. The CDR3 region has the DNA TGCGCCAGCAGCCGTGGCGGGACAGGGGATAATAGAGGGGAGAGCCAGTACTTC. It is translated as CASSRGGTGDNRGESQYF.